This is a list of T cell receptor beta chains from one sample in a study of human T cells and chemical hapten exposure. Using its own MiXCR run on the RACE reads, TCRdb lists one record per CDR3 protein. The table has under 150,000 distinct CDR3 sequences, around 10% seen once. The sequences come from whole blood, collected in connection with sensitization to the hapten diphenylcyclopropenone (DPC). The receptors stem from a woman in her 50s with alopecia areata. Some clones in this sample may be carry-over from other donors' samples. CDR3s include the opening cysteine and the closing phenylalanine or tryptophan. Each record gives: D gene, clone size, J gene, V gene, CDR3 DNA, CDR3 protein. D genes are given only for firm matches. Some rows mark clone size as missing; the rest say once, few, many or name a class of expanded clone.

D: TRBD2
size: few
J: TRBJ2-1
V: TRBV27
DNA: TGTGCCAGCAGCCAACTAGCGGGAGCCAATGAGCAGTTCTTC
CDR3: CASSQLAGANEQFF

D: -
size: -
J: TRBJ2-1
V: TRBV7-2
DNA: TGTGCCAGCAGCCTTGGACACAGGGTTTCGAATGAGCAGTTCTTC
CDR3: CASSLGHRVSNEQFF

D: -
size: many
J: TRBJ1-5
V: TRBV11-2
DNA: TGTGCCAGCAGCTTAGGTACCGGGGTCAATCAGCCCCAGCATTTT
CDR3: CASSLGTGVNQPQHF

D: -
size: -
J: TRBJ2-7
V: TRBV5-1
DNA: TGCGCCAGCAGCTCCACCGGGACACCGACCTACGAGCAGTACTTC
CDR3: CASSSTGTPTYEQYF

D: -
size: -
J: TRBJ1-1
V: TRBV6-5
DNA: TGTGCCAGCCTAATCGGAGGGGCGCGGAGGAACACTGAAGCTTTCTTT
CDR3: CASLIGGARRNTEAFF

D: -
size: -
J: TRBJ1-6
V: TRBV5-1
DNA: TGCGCCAGCAGCGCCAGGGTTGGAAATTCACCCCTCCACTTT
CDR3: CASSARVGNSPLHF

D: -
size: -
J: TRBJ2-3
V: TRBV29-1
DNA: TGCAGCGCTGGGAACCGGTTGAATAAAGATACGCAGTATTTT
CDR3: CSAGNRLNKDTQYF

D: -
size: many
J: TRBJ2-3
V: TRBV24-1
DNA: TGTGCCACCAGTGATTTGAATCCGACGGGAGCCCCCACAGATACGCAGTATTTT
CDR3: CATSDLNPTGAPTDTQYF

D: -
size: many
J: TRBJ2-3
V: TRBV29-1
DNA: TGCAGCGTGGACGGAGGACCTAACACAGATACGCAGTATTTT
CDR3: CSVDGGPNTDTQYF

D: -
size: few
J: TRBJ1-5
V: TRBV20-1
DNA: TGCAGTGCTAGCTCTTCAGAGGGGTCCAATAGCAATCAGCCCCAGCATTTT
CDR3: CSASSSEGSNSNQPQHF

D: TRBD2
size: few
J: TRBJ2-5
V: TRBV5-1
DNA: TGCGCCAGCAGCTTGATTAGGGGAGGGCCCGAAGAGACCCAGTACTTC
CDR3: CASSLIRGGPEETQYF

D: -
size: many
J: TRBJ2-1
V: TRBV4-2
DNA: TGTGCCAGCTCAATCGGGGACTCGCCTGGCTATGAGCAGTTCTTC
CDR3: CASSIGDSPGYEQFF

D: TRBD1
size: many
J: TRBJ1-1
V: TRBV7-6
DNA: TGTGCCAGCAGCACGCCCCCACAGGGGCCCAAGGTAACTGAAGCTTTCTTT
CDR3: CASSTPPQGPKVTEAFF

D: -
size: many
J: TRBJ1-1
V: TRBV28
DNA: TGTGCCAGCAGTTTAACAGTCACTGAAGCTTTCTTT
CDR3: CASSLTVTEAFF

D: -
size: -
J: TRBJ1-6
V: TRBV10-1
DNA: TGCCCTCACGAGTCACCCCTCCACTTT
CDR3: CPHESPLHF

D: TRBD1
size: few
J: TRBJ1-5
V: TRBV4-1
DNA: TGCGCCAGCAGCCAAGAATGGACAGGGGGCGAACATCAGCCCCAGCATTTT
CDR3: CASSQEWTGGEHQPQHF

D: TRBD2
size: few
J: TRBJ2-1
V: TRBV7-2
DNA: TGTGCCAGCACCTTCAGGACTAGCGGGGGGGCAAATGAGCAGTTCTTC
CDR3: CASTFRTSGGANEQFF

D: -
size: few
J: TRBJ2-5
V: TRBV4-1
DNA: TGCGCCAGCAGCCAAGTGGATTTTCAAGAGACCCAGTACTTC
CDR3: CASSQVDFQETQYF

D: TRBD2
size: few
J: TRBJ2-1
V: TRBV18
DNA: TGTGCCAGCTCACCGGGACTAGCGGGAGCAGATGAGCAGTTCTTC
CDR3: CASSPGLAGADEQFF

D: -
size: few
J: TRBJ1-1
V: TRBV6-2/TRBV6-3
DNA: TGTGCCAGCAGTTACTCTACAAGTCACACTGAAGCTTTCTTT
CDR3: CASSYSTSHTEAFF

D: TRBD1
size: -
J: TRBJ2-7
V: TRBV2
DNA: TGTGCCAGCCGACAGGGGGCCTACGAGCAGTACTTC
CDR3: CASRQGAYEQYF

D: TRBD1
size: many
J: TRBJ1-5
V: TRBV7-9
DNA: TGTGCCAGCTCGAGGACAGGGAGCAATCAGCCCCAGCATTTT
CDR3: CASSRTGSNQPQHF

D: -
size: few
J: TRBJ1-5
V: TRBV25-1
DNA: TGTGCCCCGTCGAATCAGCCCCAGCATTTT
CDR3: CAPSNQPQHF

D: -
size: -
J: TRBJ1-6
V: TRBV4-3
DNA: TGCGCCAGCAGCCAAGATTTAACGAGTTCACCCCTCCACTTT
CDR3: CASSQDLTSSPLHF

D: -
size: -
J: TRBJ1-2
V: TRBV29-1
DNA: TGCAGCGTTGAATCTGGATTCCGTGGCTACACCTTC
CDR3: CSVESGFRGYTF

D: -
size: few
J: TRBJ1-6
V: TRBV7-3
DNA: TGTGCCAGCAGCCCGAACCCAGGGGATAATTCACCCCTCCACTTT
CDR3: CASSPNPGDNSPLHF